Below are 19 T cell receptor beta chains sequenced from a single sample in a study of beta chain features in type 1 diabetes (dated by TCRdb to 2016 to 2019). General conclusions and limits of the study: A moderate but significant shortening of TCRB CDR3 length was observed in type 1 diabetes patients in all four CD4+ subsets.

The library was built by means of the immunoSEQ multiplex PCR assay. The entire amount of isolated RNA was reverse transcribed using the High Capacity cDNA Reverse Transcription Kit, so the sequenced TCRB transcripts were expressed ones. TCRdb mirrors the immuneACCESS table, restricted to in-frame sequences. Some clones are absent from its copies; in checked studies, under half trace to an unresolved V gene, and the reason for the others is unknown. The sample has some 250,000 clones on record, approximately 13% of them singletons. Roughly 0.02% of the sample lies in the top ten. Antigens for these TCRs are unknown. Material: naive CD4+ T cells from blood. In light of the paper, this sample's cell subset or site label describes: true naive CD4+ T cells. The receptor set was obtained from a young man with type 1 diabetes.

The V gene is TRBV30, the J gene TRBJ1-2, with 7 bases identical to TRBD1. The V gene end was trimmed by 5 bases and the J gene end by 8 bases; junction bases not matched to a gene: 14. Per the germline V gene, CDR1 is GTSNPN and CDR2 is SVGIG (reference sequence). The CDR3 runs to 14 residues. The DNA for the CDR3 is TGTGCCTGGGCCGGGACAGTCGAGTCGGGCGGCTACACCTTC. The encoded protein is CAWAGTVESGGYTF.

V gene TRBV4-2 combines with J gene TRBJ2-5, with 7 nucleotides matching TRBD1. The CDR3 has 18 amino acids. The germline CDR1 and CDR2 sequences are LGHNA and YNFKEQ. The ends lost 1 base at V and 5 bases at J; junction bases unmatched: 16. The CDR3 loop reads CASSQGISGQFSLETQYF. The CDR3 bases are TGTGCCAGCAGCCAAGGGATCTCGGGACAGTTCTCGCTGGAGACCCAGTACTTC.

The chain combines TRBV4-2 with TRBJ1-1; 8 bases line up with TRBD1. The V gene's germline CDR1 is LGHNA and CDR2 YNFKEQ. After removal of 0 bases from V and 2 bases from J, the junction contained 5 bases not matched to a gene. The CDR3 consists of 16 residues. CDR3 in DNA: TGTGCCAGCAGCCAAGATCCGGGACAGGTTAACACTGAAGCTTTCTTT. Translating it yields CASSQDPGQVNTEAFF.

This chain uses TRBV19 with TRBJ2-7; 7 bases line up with TRBD2. Trimming at V came to 7 bases and at J to 6 bases, leaving 9 bases not matched to a gene. The CDR3 is made up of 13 amino acids. The germline CDR1 and CDR2 sequences are LNHDA and SQIVND (reference sequence). In DNA, the CDR3 is TGTGCCAGTACCTCGGGAGGACTCGGCGAGCAGTACTTC. It encodes CASTSGGLGEQYF.

The J gene is TRBJ1-2, the V gene TRBV25-1; TRBD1 aligns across 7 bases. Germline-derived CDR1 and CDR2 are MGHDK and SYGVNS. The CDR3 spans 16 residues. With V trimmed by 2 bases and J by 0 bases, 6 bases remained unmatched. The CDR3 here is CASSEPGQESNYGYTF. As DNA, the CDR3 is TGTGCCAGCAGTGAACCCGGACAGGAGTCTAACTATGGCTACACCTTC.

This clone was counted only a few times. The rearrangement joins TRBV18 to TRBJ2-1; 8 bases map to TRBD2. The germline V gene encodes CDR1 KGHSH and CDR2 LQKENI. The CDR3 totals 16 residues. J gave up 6 bases and V 0 bases, and 7 bases lay outside the gene matches. This chain's CDR3 is CASSPPGTSGTNEQFF. As DNA, the CDR3 is TGTGCCAGCTCACCACCGGGCACTAGCGGAACCAATGAGCAGTTCTTC.

The rearrangement links TRBV7-7 to TRBJ2-5; a possible D gene is TRBD1 (6 bases). CDR3 length equals 14 residues. Germline values: CDR1 SSHAT, CDR2 FNYEAQ (reference sequence). The germline V and J ends were trimmed by 0 bases and 5 bases, with 10 bases remaining between them. The CDR3 is CASSLAGTSETQYF. Written as DNA, the CDR3 is TGTGCCAGCAGCTTAGCCGGGACAAGTGAGACCCAGTACTTC.

The V and J genes are TRBV28 and TRBJ1-1, with TRBD1 identical over 7 bases. This CDR3 spans 17 amino acids. Germline loops: CDR1 MDHEN, CDR2 SYDVKM. V shed 2 bases and J 1 base; nucleotides not matched to a gene: 10. Here the CDR3 reads CASSLPTGDTWNTEAFF. CDR3 sequence (DNA): TGTGCCAGCAGTTTACCAACAGGGGATACTTGGAACACTGAAGCTTTCTTT.

J is TRBJ1-2 and V is TRBV7-9, with TRBD1 as a possible D gene (5 bases). Trimming cost V 3 bases and J 2 bases, with 10 bases left between them. CDR1 and CDR2 from the germline V gene are SEHNR and FQNEAQ (reference sequence). The CDR3 is 14 amino acids. CDR3 nucleotide sequence: TGTGCCAGCAGCTTTCCTGGGGGGAACTATGGCTACACCTTC. Protein product: CASSFPGGNYGYTF.

The chain has TRBV5-4 and TRBJ2-7; 9 nucleotides match TRBD1. The germline gives CDR1 SGHNT, CDR2 YYREEE (reference sequence). With 4 bases clipped from V and 6 bases from J, the junction kept 5 bases outside the gene matches. This CDR3 has 13 amino acids. The CDR3 protein is CASSGDRAVEQYF. The CDR3 DNA is TGTGCCAGCAGCGGGGACAGGGCTGTCGAGCAGTACTTC.

The chain links TRBV10-3 to TRBJ2-5; D is perhaps TRBD1 (5 bases). Germline V gene lookup returns CDR1 ENHRY and CDR2 SYGVKD. Trimming shortened V by 0 bases and J by 1 base, and 9 bases separated the two germline ends. The CDR3 loop spans 15 amino acids. This CDR3 is CAISESRQPQETQYF. As DNA, the CDR3 is TGTGCCATCAGTGAGTCGCGACAGCCCCAAGAGACCCAGTACTTC.

The chain recombines TRBV5-1 with TRBJ2-7; 9 bases line up with TRBD1. With V trimmed by 5 bases and J by 3 bases, 3 bases remained unmatched. CDR3 size: 13 residues. Looked up from germline, CDR1 is SGHRS and CDR2 is YFSETQ. The CDR3 DNA sequence: TGCGCCAGCAGGGAGACAGGGGGCTACGAGCAGTACTTC. Amino acids: CASRETGGYEQYF.

This chain links TRBV19 with TRBJ2-5; no firm D call. CDR1 is LNHDA, CDR2 SQIVND, per germline (reference sequence). The CDR3 loop spans 14 amino acids. The germline V and J ends were trimmed by 0 bases and 2 bases, with 7 bases remaining between them. CDR3 nucleotides: TGTGCCAGTAGTATAGAGGCAGGACAAGAGACCCAGTACTTC. Amino acid sequence: CASSIEAGQETQYF.

This clone appeared a few times. This chain uses TRBV14 with TRBJ1-1; 7 bases map to TRBD1. Unmatched junction bases numbered 7, after V lost 4 bases and J lost 11 bases. The CDR3 length is 12 residues. Germline V gene data show CDR1 as SGHDN and CDR2 as FVKESK. The CDR3 protein is CASSRDRAMAFF. The CDR3, as DNA: TGTGCCAGCAGCCGAGACAGGGCAATGGCTTTCTTT. The full variable domain, in which reference TRBV14 and TRBJ1-1 provide the parts outside the CDR3, is EAGVTQFPSHSVIEKGQTVTLRCDPISGHDNLYWYRRVMGKEIKFLLHFVKESKQDESGMPNNRFLAERTGGTYSTLKVQPAELEDSGVYFCASSRDRAMAFFGQGTRLTVV.

In this sample, this clone turned up a few times. The genes are TRBV7-9 and TRBJ1-1; 9 positions match TRBD1. The CDR3 sequence is 14 residues long. Trimming at V came to 4 bases and at J to 5 bases, leaving 5 bases not matched to a gene. CDR1 and CDR2 from the germline V gene are SEHNR and FQNEAQ (reference sequence). DNA for the CDR3: TGTGCCAGCAGCTGGGGACAGGGCACGACTGAAGCTTTCTTT. Protein product: CASSWGQGTTEAFF.

V is TRBV6-1 and J is TRBJ2-5, with 10 nucleotides matching TRBD2. Germline V CDR1 and CDR2: MNHNS, SASEGT. The CDR3 length is 15 residues. Trimming took 8 bases from V and 4 from J; bases not matched to a gene: 10. CDR3 DNA: TGTGCCAGCCCGGAGAGGACTAGCGGAGGAGAGACCCAGTACTTC. Translating it yields CASPERTSGGETQYF.

The gene calls are TRBV5-1 and TRBJ2-3; 7 nucleotides align to TRBD1. V trimming: 5 bases; J trimming: 3 bases; junction bases outside the gene matches: 9. The germline V gene has CDR1 SGHRS and CDR2 YFSETQ. CDR3 length equals 15 residues. CDR3 residues: CASRAGTELTDTQYF. The CDR3, as DNA: TGCGCCAGCAGAGCCGGGACAGAATTGACAGATACGCAGTATTTT.

This chain uses TRBV7-9 with TRBJ1-2, with D perhaps TRBD1 (5 bases). In germline, CDR1 is SEHNR, CDR2 FQNEAQ (reference sequence). The V end lost 5 bases, the J end lost 5 bases, and 18 bases lay between the germline ends. This CDR3 comprises 15 residues. CDR3 nucleotide sequence: TGTGCCAGCAGCCGAGAGCAGGTCCAGGGATATGGCTACACCTTC. Protein: CASSREQVQGYGYTF.

This clone appeared a single time. At one end, the junction sequence differs from germline, possibly due to a read error. CDR3 sequence (DNA): TGTGCCAGCAGTTCATGGGACAGGGCTGGGAACACCATATATTTT. It translates to CASSSWDRAGNTIYF. The rearrangement uses TRBV6-1 and TRBJ1-3, with 9 bases fitting TRBD1. The CDR3 covers 15 residues. Germline CDR1 MNHNS, CDR2 SASEGT.